The clone carrying this T cell receptor beta chain was detected once. The target antigen is unknown. This could be a read error, since a much larger clone is one nucleotide away. These data come from a study of T-cell reconstitution after alpha-beta-depleted transplantation in children. Study observations and caveats: Newly generated T cells supplied most T-cell counts and diversity one year post-transplant. Several hundred expanded graft clones reportedly supplied alpha-beta T cells about two months after transplant.

This sample's TCRbeta library carried unique molecular identifier barcodes. Using its own MiXCR run on the PCR reads, TCRdb lists one record per CDR3 protein. In the table there are around 450,000 distinct CDR3 sequences, more than 9% of which are singletons. The source was PBMCs, collected before TCRalphabeta/CD19-depleted stem cell transplant. The sequence came from a child aged 2 to 10 with inherited bone marrow failure, due to receive a stem cell transplant.

The CDR3 sequence: CSVNPRGTEAFF. In DNA, the CDR3 is TGCAGCGTTAATCCGAGGGGGACTGAAGCTTTCTTT. The rearrangement links TRBV29-1 to TRBJ1-1, with a possible D match to TRBD1 (6 bases). The germline V gene encodes CDR1 SQVTM and CDR2 ANQGSEA. V was cut by 5 bases and J by 5 bases, with 12 bases left in between. This CDR3 comprises 12 residues.